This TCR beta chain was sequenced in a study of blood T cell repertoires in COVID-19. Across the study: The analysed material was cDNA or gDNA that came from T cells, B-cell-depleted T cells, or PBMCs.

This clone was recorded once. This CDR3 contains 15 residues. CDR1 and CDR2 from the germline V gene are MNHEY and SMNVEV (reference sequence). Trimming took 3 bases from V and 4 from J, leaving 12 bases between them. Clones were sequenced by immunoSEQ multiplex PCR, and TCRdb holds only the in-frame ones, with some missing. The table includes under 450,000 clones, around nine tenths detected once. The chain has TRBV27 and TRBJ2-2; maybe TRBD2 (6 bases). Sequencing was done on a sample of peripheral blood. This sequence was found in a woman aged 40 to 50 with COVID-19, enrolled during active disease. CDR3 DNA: TGTGCCAGCAGTTTGTTGGGGGGTGCCACCGGGGAGCTGTTTTTT. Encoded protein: CASSLLGGATGELFF.